These T cell receptor beta chains were read from a single sample in a study of tissue T cells after allogeneic stem cell transplantation. TCRdb's copy holds only in-frame clones and misses some; the assay was immunoSEQ multiplex PCR. The sample holds fewer than 30,000 clones, roughly 70% seen once. Here the sequenced sample was tissue from the ileum, taken at autopsy. These receptors came from a female donor aged 60 or older with lung cancer. The CDR3 runs from the conserved cysteine through the conserved F or W.

TRBJ1-5 | TRBV7-6 | CASSLVGGLGTNQPQHF
TRBJ1-2 | TRBV7-9 | CASSGRGREDGYTF
TRBJ1-6 | TRBV19 | CASSGGQGTSPLHF
TRBJ2-5 | TRBV14 | CASSQGYLAGRETQYF
TRBJ1-2 | TRBV28 | CASSAGHLYGYTF
TRBJ2-3 | TRBV7-3 | CASSLTLPSDTQYF
TRBJ2-4 | TRBV6-5 | CATKAGDIQYF
TRBJ1-5 | TRBV4-1 | CASSQGVWTGGSNQPQHF
TRBJ1-5 | TRBV2 | CASSEALGSHQPQHF
TRBJ1-3 | TRBV2 | CASSEWDQNSAF
TRBJ2-1 | TRBV4-3 | CASSQAPSGGPSNEQFF
TRBJ1-5 | TRBV9 | CASSVGQVNQPQHF